A single sample gave rise to the 25 T cell receptor beta chains below, sequenced in a study of CD8 T cells in ankylosing spondylitis. Each CDR3 protein is one row after TCRdb ran MiXCR on the 5' RACE reads. The repertoire holds about 240,000 distinct CDR3 sequences, with 8.6% as singletons. The sequenced material came from blood, either unsorted or a sorted T cell fraction (not recorded which). These receptors originate from a male donor with ankylosing spondylitis or in good health (not recorded which).

The table lists this clonotype with many counts. DNA of the CDR3: TGCAGCGTCCTCGGTCCAAGCTCCTACGAGCAGTACTTC. It specifies CSVLGPSSYEQYF. The chain combines TRBV29-1 with TRBJ2-7; D is unclear. Per the germline V gene, CDR1 is SQVTM and CDR2 is ANQGSEA. Trimming removed 6 bases from V and 0 bases from J, with 12 bases in between. The CDR3 runs to 13 residues.

This clonotype was detected many times. The V and J genes are TRBV29-1 and TRBJ2-1; D unresolved. This CDR3 comprises 15 residues. In germline, CDR1 is SQVTM, CDR2 ANQGSEA. V lost 1 base to trimming and J lost 5 bases, with 15 bases between them. CDR3 sequence reads: CSVEASWGSDNEQFF. CDR3 nucleotides: TGCAGCGTTGAAGCCTCTTGGGGTTCTGACAATGAGCAGTTCTTC.

At least ten counts were recorded for this clonotype. The chain is built from TRBV7-2 and TRBJ2-1; tentatively, D is TRBD1 (5 bases). Deletions cut 1 base from V and 0 bases from J, with 10 bases between. Germline values: CDR1 SGHTA, CDR2 FQGNSA. The CDR3 is 16 amino acids. DNA of the CDR3: TGTGCCAGCAGCTTAGGCTGGCAGGGCTCCTACAATGAGCAGTTCTTC. Amino acid sequence: CASSLGWQGSYNEQFF.

This clonotype was recorded many times. The CDR3, as DNA: TGCAGTGCTAGAAGTAGCGCTACTTACAATGAGCAGTTCTTC. It translates to CSARSSATYNEQFF. This chain connects TRBV20-1 to TRBJ2-1; D possibly corresponds to TRBD2 (5 bases). Per germline, CDR1 DFQATT and CDR2 SNEGSKA (reference sequence). Trimming removed 2 bases from V and 4 bases from J, with 12 bases in between. The CDR3 is 14 amino acids.

J is TRBJ1-5 and V is TRBV5-5; D not resolved. Between the trimmed V and J ends, which lost 0 bases and 0 bases, there was a span of 4 bases. The CDR3 length is 14 residues. Germline CDR1 and CDR2: SGHKS and YYEKEE (reference sequence). CDR3 DNA: TGTGCCAGCAGCTTGGCGCATAGCAATCAGCCCCAGCATTTT. Translation gives CASSLAHSNQPQHF.

This clonotype was observed a single time. This chain's CDR3 is CASSPPGQRNQPQHF. CDR3 DNA sequence: TGCGCCAGCAGTCCCCCGGGACAGAGAAATCAGCCCCAGCATTTT. The chain has TRBV23-1 and TRBJ1-5; the match to TRBD1 covers 7 bases. TRBV23-1 carries the ORF label, with uncertain function. With 4 bases clipped from V and 4 bases from J, the junction kept 7 bases outside the gene matches. The CDR3 contains 15 residues.

This clonotype was picked up many times. The chain couples TRBV6-1 to TRBJ1-5; 7 bases align to TRBD1. With 7 bases clipped from V and 3 bases from J, the junction kept 6 bases outside the gene matches. In germline, CDR1 is MNHNS, CDR2 SASEGT. The CDR3 sequence is 14 residues long. The CDR3 protein is CASTRGGNNQPQHF. In DNA form, the CDR3 reads TGTGCCAGCACCAGGGGGGGGAACAATCAGCCCCAGCATTTT.

This clonotype was seen a handful of times. The genes are TRBV7-2 and TRBJ2-3; 8 nucleotides agree with TRBD2. CDR3 length: 14 amino acids. Germline V CDR1 and CDR2: SGHTA, FQGNSA. The V and J ends lost 5 bases and 5 bases, in that order; junction bases with no gene match: 6. Here the CDR3 reads CASSNYLAGDTQYF. The CDR3 DNA sequence: TGTGCCAGCAGCAATTACCTAGCGGGAGATACGCAGTATTTT.

There are many counts of this clonotype. The chain recombines TRBV20-1 with TRBJ1-1; D gene uncertain. Germline-derived CDR1 and CDR2 are DFQATT and SNEGSKA (reference sequence). Between the trimmed V and J ends, which lost 3 bases and 5 bases, there was a span of 10 bases. This CDR3 contains 12 residues. This CDR3 reads CSASQLGTEAFF. CDR3 nucleotides: TGCAGTGCTAGCCAGCTGGGGACTGAAGCTTTCTTT.

This clonotype was detected many times. The chain recombines TRBV20-1 with TRBJ2-3, with D possibly called TRBD1 or TRBD2 (5 bases each). V lost 5 bases and J 0 bases, leaving 12 bases between the germline ends. This CDR3 has 14 amino acids. The V gene's germline CDR1 is DFQATT and CDR2 SNEGSKA (reference sequence). The CDR3 sequence: CSARRGDSTDTQYF. CDR3 bases: TGCAGTGCTCGTCGGGGCGACAGCACAGATACGCAGTATTTT.

There are many counts of this clonotype. This chain joins TRBV20-1 and TRBJ2-5; TRBD1 is a possible D gene (6 bases). The ends were cut back, 1 base at V and 1 base at J, with 10 bases in the middle. Germline values: CDR1 DFQATT, CDR2 SNEGSKA (reference sequence). This CDR3 is 14 amino acids long. The CDR3 region is CSARARDIQETQYF. In DNA, the CDR3 is TGCAGTGCTAGAGCCCGGGACATCCAAGAGACCCAGTACTTC.

This clonotype appeared many times. V and J are TRBV20-1 and TRBJ1-6; 9 bases are shared with TRBD1. From germline, CDR1 is DFQATT and CDR2 SNEGSKA (reference sequence). V shed 0 bases and J 4 bases; nucleotides not matched to a gene: 7. This CDR3 is 17 amino acids long. The CDR3 spells CSARDMDGTGYNSPLHF. The CDR3 DNA reads as TGCAGTGCTAGAGATATGGATGGGACAGGGTATAATTCACCCCTCCACTTT.

This clonotype was recorded at least ten times. The V and J genes are TRBV6-1 and TRBJ2-7; maybe TRBD1 (7 bases). Trimming took off 5 bases at V and 7 bases at J, with 18 bases between the two ends. The CDR3 sequence is 14 residues long. From germline, CDR1 is MNHNS and CDR2 SASEGT. CDR3 amino acids: CASSQDREVIEQYF. CDR3 nucleotides: TGTGCCAGCAGTCAAGACAGGGAGGTCATTGAGCAGTACTTC.

This clonotype was observed many times. Written as DNA, the CDR3 is TGTGCCAGCAGTCGGACAGGGCAGAACACTGAAGCTTTCTTT. Translating gives CASSRTGQNTEAFF. The V gene is TRBV6-1, the J gene TRBJ1-1; TRBD1 agrees at 8 bases. The V segment lost 5 bases and the J segment 1 base; nucleotides outside the gene matches: 3. The CDR3 loop spans 14 amino acids. CDR1 is MNHNS and CDR2 is SASEGT in the germline V gene.

This clonotype has at least ten counts. The chain joins TRBV15 to TRBJ2-7; a weak D match, TRBD2 (5 bases). The V end lost 5 bases, the J end lost 0 bases, and 11 bases lay between the germline ends. The CDR3 is made up of 14 amino acids. In germline, CDR1 is LNHNV, CDR2 YYDKDF (reference sequence). CDR3 bases: TGTGCCACCAGCGTCCTTGGGAGCTCCTACGAGCAGTACTTC. Amino acid sequence: CATSVLGSSYEQYF.

This clonotype has more than one count but fewer than ten. This chain links TRBV11-1 with TRBJ2-3, with 10 bases identical to TRBD2. CDR1 and CDR2 (germline): SGHAT, FQDESV (reference sequence). The length of the CDR3 is 19 residues. V lost 0 bases to trimming and J lost 3 bases; unmatched junction nucleotides: 12. CDR3: CASSLAGVLAGMRTDTQYF. For the CDR3, the DNA is TGTGCCAGCAGCTTAGCCGGTGTACTAGCGGGGATGCGGACAGATACGCAGTATTTT.

This clonotype was detected ten times or more. This rearrangement joins TRBV6-2 or TRBV6-3 to TRBJ2-7, with a possible D match to TRBD1 (5 bases). The V gene lost 4 bases and the J gene lost 6 bases, with 10 bases spanning the gap. In germline, CDR1 is MNHEY, CDR2 SVGEGT. The CDR3 loop spans 12 amino acids. The CDR3 nucleotides read TGTGCCAGCAGTTTCACAGGCTCCGAGCAGTACTTC. Its protein product is CASSFTGSEQYF.

This clonotype was seen many times. The chain combines TRBV20-1 with TRBJ2-1; no reliable D call. The V end lost 3 bases, the J end lost 10 bases, and 16 bases lay between the germline ends. The V gene's germline CDR1 is DFQATT and CDR2 SNEGSKA (reference sequence). The CDR3 covers 13 residues. In DNA form, the CDR3 reads TGCAGTGCTAGCCAAACTGGGCTGAGGGAGCAGTTCTTC. Translating it yields CSASQTGLREQFF.

This clonotype was observed many times. The chain uses TRBV6-1 and TRBJ1-6, with no clear D. Germline V gene data show CDR1 as MNHNS and CDR2 as SASEGT. This CDR3 has 19 residues. V gave up 4 bases and J gave up 1 base, with 20 bases separating them. The CDR3 sequence is CASSVRPRRSQSYNSPLHF. CDR3 DNA sequence: TGTGCCAGCAGTGTTAGGCCCCGCCGGAGCCAGTCCTATAATTCACCCCTCCACTTT.

This clonotype was seen repeatedly, ten times or more. This chain uses TRBV12-3 or TRBV12-4 with TRBJ2-1; TRBD2 aligns across 7 bases. The trim removed 5 bases at V and 0 bases at J, leaving 10 bases unmatched. There are 17 residues in the CDR3. CDR3: CASSGASGRSSYNEQFF. DNA of the CDR3: TGTGCCAGCAGTGGGGCTAGCGGACGGAGCTCCTACAATGAGCAGTTCTTC.

This clonotype was seen a handful of times. The chain carries TRBV20-1 and TRBJ2-1; 9 bases align to TRBD2. This CDR3 has 22 residues. V trimming: 6 bases; J trimming: 4 bases; junction bases outside the gene matches: 31. CDR1 is DFQATT, CDR2 SNEGSKA, per germline (reference sequence). CDR3 in DNA: TGCAGTGCCACACAGTCTTCGTCCCTAGCGGGGCCATACAACAGGGGTTACAATGAGCAGTTCTTC. Residues: CSATQSSSLAGPYNRGYNEQFF.

Many counts were recorded for this clonotype. The genes are TRBV12-3 or TRBV12-4 and TRBJ1-1; 10 positions agree with TRBD1. CDR3 length equals 16 residues. Trimming removed 5 bases from V and 4 bases from J; junction bases left unmatched: 10. The CDR3 sequence: CASSPGTGASSTEAFF. The CDR3 coding sequence is TGTGCCAGCAGTCCCGGGACAGGGGCCTCCTCCACTGAAGCTTTCTTT.

This clonotype has ten or more counts. The chain couples TRBV12-3 or TRBV12-4 to TRBJ1-6; D gene unclear. This CDR3 spans 15 amino acids. V was pared by 3 bases and J by 6 bases, with 12 bases between. The CDR3 loop is CASSLRGALNSPLHF. The CDR3, as DNA: TGTGCCAGCAGTTTGCGAGGAGCCCTTAATTCACCCCTCCACTTT.

This clonotype was detected many times. This chain links TRBV7-9 with TRBJ2-1; D remains unclear. The CDR3 spans 12 residues. Germline lookup yields CDR1 SEHNR and CDR2 FQNEAQ (reference sequence). The V and J ends lost 5 bases and 11 bases respectively, with 13 bases between them. In DNA form, the CDR3 reads TGTGCCAGCAGCCTCCGACCCGGAAAGCAGTTCTTC. Its protein product is CASSLRPGKQFF.

This clonotype was counted a few times. The chain has TRBV20-1 and TRBJ1-3, with D unclear. The CDR3 totals 14 residues. CDR1 is DFQATT, CDR2 SNEGSKA, per germline (reference sequence). V lost 4 bases and J 2 bases, leaving 12 bases between the germline ends. The CDR3 is CSAIPKIPGNTIYF. CDR3 sequence (DNA): TGCAGTGCTATCCCCAAGATCCCTGGAAACACCATATATTTT.